The rows below give T cell receptor beta chains drawn from one sample of a study of T cell responses to AZD1222 COVID-19 vaccine. Data came from immunoSEQ multiplex PCR; TCRdb stores just in-frame clones and leaves some out. The top ten clones hold under 6.5% of a sample with 200,000 or so clones, around 90% of them seen once. The sample consisted of peripheral blood, taken on day 0 of AZD1222 vaccination. These TCRs come from an adult in good health. Each CDR3 is given with its conserved first and last residue. The order of the fields is D gene, V gene, J gene, clone size, CDR3 DNA, CDR3 protein. D genes are given only for firm matches. Rows give clone size only sometimes, using once, few, many, or a class for an expanded clone.

TRBD1	TRBV2	TRBJ2-7	.	TGTGCCAGCAGCAAGGTAGGGACAGGGCCCTACGAGCAGTACTTC	CASSKVGTGPYEQYF
TRBD2	TRBV2	TRBJ2-5	.	TGTGCCAGCAGTAGGACTAGCGGCCAAGAGACCCAGTACTTC	CASSRTSGQETQYF
TRBD1	TRBV19	TRBJ1-6	.	TGTGCCAGTAGTGCTGGACAGGGGGTTAATTCACCCCTCCACTTT	CASSAGQGVNSPLHF
TRBD2	TRBV11-2	TRBJ2-1	.	TGTGCCAGCAGCTCCACTAGCGGGAGTCGAAATGAGCAGTTCTTC	CASSSTSGSRNEQFF
TRBD1	TRBV6-5	TRBJ2-7	few	TGTGCCACCAGCAGGGACAGGGACTCCTACGAGCAGTACTTC	CATSRDRDSYEQYF
TRBD1	TRBV5-1	TRBJ2-6	.	TGCGCCAGCAGCCAGGACAGGGCCGGCTCTGGGGCCAACGTCCTGACTTTC	CASSQDRAGSGANVLTF
TRBD2	TRBV10-3	TRBJ2-3	.	TGTGCCATCAGTGATTTTAGTAGCGGGGGTCCCACAGATACGCAGTATTTT	CAISDFSSGGPTDTQYF
.	TRBV7-2	TRBJ1-1	few	TGTGCCAGCAGCCGAGGACTGCCTACTGAAGCTTTCTTT	CASSRGLPTEAFF
.	TRBV7-3	TRBJ2-3	.	TGTGCCAGCAGCTTAGGAGGAGAATATACGCAGTATTTT	CASSLGGEYTQYF
TRBD2	TRBV6-5	TRBJ2-2	.	TGTGCCAGCAAGGGCCGGGGGGCGAACACCGGGGAGCTGTTTTTT	CASKGRGANTGELFF
.	TRBV7-9	TRBJ2-5	.	TGTGCCAGCAGCTTAGGGGGATTTGGGCTAAGTCTACAGACCCAGTACTTC	CASSLGGFGLSLQTQYF
TRBD1	TRBV29-1	TRBJ2-7	.	TGCAGCGTCGTCTCAGGGGGCTACGAGCAGTACTTC	CSVVSGGYEQYF
.	TRBV6-2/TRBV6-3	TRBJ1-4	.	TGTGCCAGCAGTTCTCGGGGGAAGCGGGCCTATGAAAAACTGTTTTTT	CASSSRGKRAYEKLFF
.	TRBV5-1	TRBJ2-2	.	TGCGCCAGCAGCCAGGACGGGAATCCCACCGGGGAGCTGTTTTTT	CASSQDGNPTGELFF
.	TRBV5-1	TRBJ2-1	.	TGCGCCAGCAGCTTGGTAGGCCAGGTTAGGGAGCAGTTCTTC	CASSLVGQVREQFF
.	TRBV9	TRBJ2-7	.	TGTGCCAGCAGCGTAGAGGGCGCCGTCGGCTACGAGCAGTACTTC	CASSVEGAVGYEQYF
.	TRBV15	TRBJ2-5	.	TGTGCCACCAGCCCCAAGGTTCGAGAGACCCAGTACTTC	CATSPKVRETQYF
.	TRBV24-1	TRBJ1-2	.	TGTGCCACCAGTAAGACAGACTATGGCTACACCTTC	CATSKTDYGYTF
.	TRBV4-3	TRBJ2-2	.	TGCGCCAGCAGCCAAGATCGCCACCCCAACACCGGGGAGCTGTTTTTT	CASSQDRHPNTGELFF
.	TRBV18	TRBJ1-3	once	TGTGCCAGCTCACCACAAGGGGGAGGAACTGGAAACACCATATATTTT	CASSPQGGGTGNTIYF
TRBD1	TRBV4-3	TRBJ2-4	.	TGCGCCAGCAGCCGAGGACAGGGGGATAAAAACATTCAGTACTTC	CASSRGQGDKNIQYF
.	TRBV28	TRBJ2-7	.	TGTGCCAGCAGTTTATCGAACGAGCAGTACTTC	CASSLSNEQYF
TRBD1	TRBV28	TRBJ1-2	.	TGTGCCAGCAAGACAGGGGGCAATGGCTACACCTTC	CASKTGGNGYTF
.	TRBV15	TRBJ1-2	.	TGTGCCACCACCCTTAGGCGCTCCAACTATGGCTACACCTTC	CATTLRRSNYGYTF
.	TRBV7-9	TRBJ1-5	.	TGTGCCAGCAGCTTAGGACTTAGCAATCAGCCCCAGCATTTT	CASSLGLSNQPQHF
TRBD1	TRBV28	TRBJ2-7	once	TGTGCCAGCAGTTCCCTTCCGGACAGGGCCTACGAGCAGTACTTC	CASSSLPDRAYEQYF